The TCR beta chain under discussion was sequenced for a study of identical twins' blood T cells. CDR3 length: 16 residues. From germline, CDR1 is LGHDT and CDR2 YNNKEL (reference sequence). Authors' processing steps: Clonotypes per individual ranged from about 85,000 to nearly 500,000. From the 5' RACE reads, TCRdb called clonotypes with MiXCR, one entry per CDR3 protein. TCRdb's processing, not the study's, gives the V and J calls here. The sample shows 350,000 to 450,000 distinct CDR3 sequences, roughly 30% of them seen only once. In regard to this clonotype: Compared with germline, one end of the junction differs, possibly owing to a read error.

Sequencing was done on a sample of PBMCs. This TCR was recovered from a woman aged 18-49 years in good health. The chain employs TRBV3-1 and TRBJ1-1, with 7 bases aligning to TRBD1. CDR3 sequence: CASNQGLRDRNTEAFF. CDR3 DNA sequence: TGTGCCAGCAACCAAGGGTTACGGGACAGGAACACTGAAGCTTTCTTT.